This passage covers 17 T cell receptor beta chains from one sample sequenced in a study of technical replicates of blood from a handful of donors. TCRdb's copy holds only in-frame clones and misses some; the assay was immunoSEQ multiplex PCR. The repertoire includes tens of thousands of clones, around 84% of them detected once, and 5.1% sits in the top ten. Sequencing input: PBMCs. These receptor sequences come from a human donor in good health. Some clones in this sample may be carry-over from other donors' samples.

The rearrangement joins TRBV27 to TRBJ2-7, with TRBD2 matching 9 bases. Trimming removed 8 bases from V and 6 bases from J; junction bases left unmatched: 8. Germline V CDR1 and CDR2: MNHEY, SMNVEV (reference sequence). The CDR3 covers 13 residues. In DNA form, the CDR3 reads TGTGCCAGCCGAGAAATAGCGGGAGTCGAGCAGTACTTC. Its translation is CASREIAGVEQYF.

V and J are TRBV5-8 and TRBJ1-2; D unclear. V lost 4 bases and J lost 4, with 11 bases in between. There are 13 residues in the CDR3. Germline lookup yields CDR1 SGHTS and CDR2 YDEGEE. The CDR3 DNA reads TGTGCCAGCAGCACCGACGGAGTCTATGGCTACACCTTC. Residues: CASSTDGVYGYTF.

J is TRBJ1-5 and V is TRBV21-1; the D call TRBD1 from the table was never checked on the DNA. TRBV21-1 is an annotated pseudogene. There are 16 residues in the CDR3. The CDR3 bases are TGTGCCAGCAGCAAATTTGGCGTACCACAGGATCAGCCCCAGCATTTT. Amino acid sequence: CASSKFGVPQDQPQHF.

The chain couples TRBV11-3 to TRBJ2-7; the D gene is possibly TRBD1 (7 bases). Trimming left V 5 bases short and J 2 bases short, with 13 bases between. CDR3 length: 14 residues. Germline V lookup: CDR1 SGHNT, CDR2 YENEEA. The CDR3 reads CASSPQGGPYEQYF. In DNA, the CDR3 is TGTGCCAGCAGCCCTCAGGGGGGTCCCTACGAGCAGTACTTC.

The chain couples TRBV4-1 to TRBJ2-6, with TRBD2 matching 7 bases. Looked up from germline, CDR1 is MGHRA and CDR2 is YSYEKL. V dropped 1 base and J dropped 3; count of bases not matched to a gene: 3. The CDR3 extends over 16 amino acids. The CDR3, as DNA: TGCGCCAGCAGCCAAGGACTAGCTCGTGGGGCCAACGTCCTGACTTTC. This translates into CASSQGLARGANVLTF.

In DNA form, the CDR3 reads TGTGCCAGCAGCCCCGGGCGGGACTCCTATAATTCACCCCTCCACTTT. Encoded protein: CASSPGRDSYNSPLHF. The chain has TRBV27 and TRBJ1-6, with no clear D. Trimming left V 6 bases short and J 0 bases short, with 12 bases between. Per the germline V gene, CDR1 is MNHEY and CDR2 is SMNVEV (reference sequence). This CDR3 comprises 16 residues.

The chain employs TRBV7-2 and TRBJ1-1, with D tentatively TRBD1 (6 bases). The CDR3 covers 14 residues. CDR1 and CDR2 from the germline V gene are SGHTA and FQGNSA. Trimming removed 0 bases from V and 4 bases from J, with 9 bases in between. Here the CDR3 reads CASSLAQGGTEAFF. The CDR3, as DNA: TGTGCCAGCAGCTTAGCGCAAGGGGGCACTGAAGCTTTCTTT.

This clone has a single count. Here the CDR3 reads CASSEQEVVYEQYF. CDR3 nucleotide sequence: TGTGCCAGCAGTGAACAGGAGGTGGTCTACGAGCAGTACTTC. V is TRBV2 and J is TRBJ2-7; perhaps TRBD2 as D (5 bases). The CDR3 extends over 14 amino acids. Deletions cut 2 bases from V and 3 bases from J, with 11 bases between. Germline V lookup: CDR1 SNHLY, CDR2 FYNNEI.

V is TRBV4-2 and J is TRBJ2-2; 9 nucleotides match TRBD1. The CDR3 totals 16 residues. Per germline, CDR1 LGHNA and CDR2 YNFKEQ. V was clipped by 4 bases and J by 1 base; unmatched bases: 4. The CDR3 nucleotides are TGTGCCAGCAGCCCGCGGACAGGGGTGAACACCGGGGAGCTGTTTTTT. Amino acid sequence: CASSPRTGVNTGELFF.

The V and J genes are TRBV7-9 and TRBJ2-2; 7 nucleotides agree with TRBD2. Germline CDR1 and CDR2: SEHNR and FQNEAQ (reference sequence). CDR3 length: 15 residues. Trimming took 5 bases from V and 6 from J; bases not matched to a gene: 9. The CDR3 DNA follows: TGTGCCAGCAGCCCGAGGACTAGATTGGCCGGGGAGCTGTTTTTT. This gives the protein CASSPRTRLAGELFF.

The chain is built from TRBV30 and TRBJ1-6, with a possible D match to TRBD1 (6 bases). Germline lookup yields CDR1 GTSNPN and CDR2 SVGIG (reference sequence). The CDR3 sequence is 16 residues long. The germline V and J ends were trimmed by 1 base and 0 bases, with 10 bases remaining between them. The CDR3 sequence: CAWSEGEPSYNSPLHF. Written as DNA, the CDR3 is TGTGCCTGGAGTGAGGGGGAACCCTCCTATAATTCACCCCTCCACTTT.

The genes are TRBV30 and TRBJ2-5; 7 nucleotides align to TRBD1. Germline values: CDR1 GTSNPN, CDR2 SVGIG (reference sequence). The CDR3 consists of 14 residues. V shed 4 bases, J shed 2 bases, and the junction held 7 bases outside the gene matches. Here the CDR3 reads CAWTPPGQQETQYF. DNA of the CDR3: TGTGCCTGGACCCCCCCGGGACAGCAAGAGACCCAGTACTTC.

This sequence joins TRBV11-1 and TRBJ2-1; 10 positions match TRBD2. This CDR3 contains 19 residues. The V gene end was trimmed by 5 bases and the J gene end by 0 bases; junction bases not matched to a gene: 13. Germline-derived CDR1 and CDR2 are SGHAT and FQDESV (reference sequence). The CDR3 DNA sequence: TGTGCCAGCAGCCAAAATCTCGGACTAGCGGTGAGCTCCTACAATGAGCAGTTCTTC. Its protein product is CASSQNLGLAVSSYNEQFF.

The chain couples TRBV7-9 to TRBJ2-7, with D possibly TRBD2 on 5 matching bases. The CDR3 has 15 amino acids. V lost 1 base to trimming and J lost 1 base, with 11 bases between them. CDR1 is SEHNR and CDR2 is FQNEAQ in the germline V gene (reference sequence). The CDR3 DNA reads TGTGCCAGCAGCTTAGGGGCGGGTATGTCCTACGAGCAGTACTTC. This translates into CASSLGAGMSYEQYF.

The rearrangement links TRBV2 to TRBJ2-3, with 12 bases matching TRBD2. From germline, CDR1 is SNHLY and CDR2 FYNNEI. The CDR3 spans 16 residues. Trimming took 8 bases from V and 0 from J; bases not matched to a gene: 6. CDR3 region: CASHTSGGPSTDTQYF. The CDR3 DNA is TGTGCCAGCCATACTAGCGGGGGGCCTAGCACAGATACGCAGTATTTT.

The chain employs TRBV13 and TRBJ2-7; a weak D match, TRBD1 (6 bases). CDR1 is PRHDT, CDR2 FYEKMQ, per germline (reference sequence). Trimming shortened V by 1 base and J by 5 bases, and 12 bases separated the two germline ends. This CDR3 is built from 14 residues. The CDR3 DNA follows: TGTGCCAGCAGCTTAGAACAGGGCGTCGACGAGCAGTACTTC. Translating it yields CASSLEQGVDEQYF.

This clone came up a few times. The genes are TRBV18 and TRBJ2-7, with D possibly TRBD1 on 6 matching bases. The length of the CDR3 is 15 residues. Trimming took 5 bases from V and 2 from J, leaving 16 bases between them. The germline gives CDR1 KGHSH, CDR2 LQKENI. In DNA, the CDR3 is TGTGCCAGCTCAACCACAGGGTTTGGGACCTACGAGCAGTACTTC. Its protein product is CASSTTGFGTYEQYF. Complete variable domain (other parts from reference TRBV18 and TRBJ2-7): NAGVMQNPRHLVRRRGQEARLRCSPMKGHSHVYWYRQLPEEGLKFMVYLQKENIIDESGMPKERFSAEFPKEGPSILRIQQVVRGDSAAYFCASSTTGFGTYEQYFGPGTRLTVT.